This passage covers 21 T cell receptor beta chains from one sample sequenced in a study of tumor-infiltrating lymphocytes in glioblastoma multiforme. Three nested ARM-PCR rounds with V-beta and C-beta primers built TCRB libraries. MiXCR, applied by TCRdb to the multiplex PCR reads, yields one record per CDR3 protein. The sample has some 32,000 distinct CDR3 sequences, roughly two thirds seen once. The sample consisted of brain tumor tissue. The receptors come from a male donor with glioblastoma.

This clonotype was seen only once. A much larger clone differs by one base, so this may be a read error. J is TRBJ1-2 and V is TRBV20-1; tentatively, D is TRBD1 (5 bases). Germline CDR1 and CDR2: DFQATT and SNEGSKA (reference sequence). The CDR3 consists of 13 residues. The CDR3 DNA reads TGCAGTGCTCACTTACGGGGGGGTTATGGCTACGCCTTC. The encoded protein is CSAHLRGGYGYAF.

The rearrangement joins TRBV29-1 to TRBJ1-3; 7 bases are a match to TRBD1. J lost 2 bases, V lost 7 bases, and 11 bases had no gene match. The CDR3 loop spans 15 amino acids. Looked up from germline, CDR1 is SQVTM and CDR2 is ANQGSEA. The CDR3 coding sequence is TGCAGCGCTAGGACAGGTCGGTACCCTGGAAACACCATATATTTT. Its protein product is CSARTGRYPGNTIYF.

The chain links TRBV20-1 to TRBJ1-5; D is perhaps TRBD1 (5 bases). This CDR3 has 15 amino acids. Germline assignment: CDR1 DFQATT and CDR2 SNEGSKA (reference sequence). The CDR3 coding sequence is TGCAGCGCAGAACCCAGGGTAGAGGGCAATCAGCCCCAGCATTTT. This sequence encodes CSAEPRVEGNQPQHF.

A note on this clonotype: Given the absence of the conserved phenylalanine or tryptophan at the CDR3 end, a read error is likely. The chain uses TRBV20-1 and TRBJ2-4; 11 bases map to TRBD1. Looked up from germline, CDR1 is DFQATT and CDR2 is SNEGSKA (reference sequence). The CDR3 consists of 15 residues. In DNA, the CDR3 is TGCAGTGCTGCCGGGACAGGGGGTGCCAAAAACATCCAGTACGTC. Translated: CSAAGTGGAKNIQYV.

As to this clonotype: This clone may be a read error of a much larger clone one base away. The V and J genes are TRBV12-3 or TRBV12-4 and TRBJ1-5; D perhaps matches TRBD1 (5 bases). This CDR3 has 15 amino acids. Here the CDR3 DNA reads TGTGCCAGCAGTTTAGGGCAGGGTTTCAGTCAGGCCCAGCATTTT. It codes for CASSLGQGFSQAQHF.

This chain connects TRBV20-1 to TRBJ1-6; D call uncertain. The CDR3 consists of 17 residues. V lost 0 bases, J lost 0 bases, and 12 bases lay in between. The germline V gene encodes CDR1 DFQATT and CDR2 SNEGSKA (reference sequence). CDR3 loop: CSARDNSGGSYNSPLHF. CDR3 nucleotide sequence: TGCAGTGCTAGAGATAATAGCGGTGGCTCCTATAATTCACCCCTCCACTTT.

This clonotype was counted ten times or more. V gene TRBV6-5 combines with J gene TRBJ2-3; D is ambiguous. V dropped 0 bases and J dropped 1 base, with 8 bases sitting between them. Looked up from germline, CDR1 is MNHEY and CDR2 is SVGAGI. This CDR3 is 15 amino acids long. The CDR3 DNA reads as TGTGCCAGCAGTTACTCTAGACTCGGCACAGATACGCAGTATTTT. Amino acids: CASSYSRLGTDTQYF.

Regarding this clonotype: The junction and the germline gene differ at one end; a read error may be behind it. The chain is built from TRBV29-1 and TRBJ1-1; TRBD1 matches at 11 bases. Germline lookup yields CDR1 SQVTM and CDR2 ANQGSEA. The CDR3 is 17 residues long. CDR3 sequence reads: CGVGDSVHGQGALGAFF. The CDR3, as DNA: TGCGGCGTTGGAGATAGTGTACATGGACAGGGGGCCTTGGGAGCTTTCTTT.

This clonotype has ten or more counts. The J gene is TRBJ2-1, the V gene TRBV10-2; 11 bases are shared with TRBD2. The CDR3 has 16 residues. With V trimmed by 3 bases and J by 11 bases, 12 bases remained unmatched. Per the germline V gene, CDR1 is WSHSY and CDR2 is SAAADI. The CDR3 DNA reads TGCGCCAGCAGTGAACGGCTAGCGGGAGGTCCGCCCCAGCAGTTCTTC. It encodes CASSERLAGGPPQQFF.

Sample share makes this clonotype medium-sized. The rearrangement joins TRBV29-1 to TRBJ1-2; D is unresolved. V lost 3 bases and J lost 2, with 7 bases in between. The CDR3 length is 12 residues. Germline CDR1 reads SQVTM; CDR2 reads ANQGSEA. The CDR3 loop is CSVEASNYGYTF. CDR3 in DNA: TGCAGCGTTGAGGCCAGCAACTATGGCTACACCTTC.

With respect to this clonotype: The DNA is left out, because the CDR3 cannot be placed on it with certainty; the CDR3 is given as TCRdb lists it. This rearrangement joins TRBV29-1 to TRBJ1-2. From its first to its last residue, the CDR3 has 12 amino acids. Germline values: CDR1 SQVTM, CDR2 ANQGSEA. The CDR3 reads CSVDNLNYGCTF.

There are many counts of this clonotype. The chain combines TRBV20-1 with TRBJ2-1, with 8 bases fitting TRBD2. V lost 0 bases and J lost 7; bases outside the gene matches: 11. The length of the CDR3 is 16 residues. Germline V CDR1 and CDR2: DFQATT, SNEGSKA (reference sequence). The CDR3 sequence: CSARDPAGGTLNEQFF. As DNA, the CDR3 is TGCAGTGCTAGAGATCCGGCGGGAGGAACTTTAAATGAGCAGTTCTTC.

A word on this clonotype: In this CDR3 the conserved last residue, phenylalanine or tryptophan, is missing, so a read error is likely. The chain is built from TRBV28 and TRBJ2-1; the match to TRBD1 covers 7 bases. The CDR3 spans 14 residues. Germline V gene data show CDR1 as MDHEN and CDR2 as SYDVKM. The CDR3 bases are TGTGCCAGCAACTCCCCAGGGGGAGACAAAGAGCAGTTCCTC. Its protein is CASNSPGGDKEQFL.

Turning to this clonotype: This CDR3 fails to terminate in the conserved phenylalanine or tryptophan, so it likely reflects a read error. The rearrangement joins TRBV20-1 to TRBJ2-5; perhaps D is TRBD1 or TRBD2 (5 bases each). V was pared by 3 bases and J by 3 bases, with 17 bases between. The germline gives CDR1 DFQATT, CDR2 SNEGSKA (reference sequence). The CDR3 sequence is 15 residues long. The CDR3 protein is CSARDLGPAEETQYL. CDR3 sequence (DNA): TGCAGTGCTAGGGATTTGGGACCAGCGGAAGAGACCCAGTACCTC.

This clonotype was counted ten times or more. The chain couples TRBV5-1 to TRBJ2-7, with 8 bases lining up with TRBD2. This CDR3 contains 16 residues. After removal of 1 base from V and 6 bases from J, the junction contained 12 bases not matched to a gene. Germline V gene sequence: CDR1 SGHRS, CDR2 YFSETQ. The CDR3 DNA is TGCGCCAGCAGCTTGAATTTAGGTGCGGGAGGTAGCGAGCAGTACTTC. It is translated as CASSLNLGAGGSEQYF. Together with reference TRBV5-1 and TRBJ2-7, the CDR3 gives the full variable domain: KAGVTQTPRYLIKTRGQQVTLSCSPISGHRSVSWYQQTPGQGLQFLFEYFSETQRNKGNFPGRFSGRQFSNSRSEMNVSTLELGDSALYLCASSLNLGAGGSEQYFGPGTRLTVT.

The chain employs TRBV10-3 and TRBJ1-4; no definite D call. V lost 8 bases to trimming and J lost 8 bases, with 18 bases between them. The V gene's germline CDR1 is ENHRY and CDR2 SYGVKD. This CDR3 contains 14 residues. CDR3 sequence: CAIVAGQHSEKLFF. The CDR3 bases are TGTGCCATCGTAGCCGGGCAGCATAGCGAAAAACTGTTTTTT.

The chain links TRBV5-4 to TRBJ2-3; 11 positions agree with TRBD2. This CDR3 contains 16 residues. Germline V gene lookup returns CDR1 SGHNT and CDR2 YYREEE (reference sequence). V was pared by 6 bases and J by 2 bases, with 8 bases of the junction left unmatched. In DNA form, the CDR3 reads TGTGCCAGCAATTACGGGACTAGCGGACACACAGATACGCAGTATTTT. Protein sequence: CASNYGTSGHTDTQYF.

This chain links TRBV10-3 with TRBJ2-7; D perhaps matches TRBD1 (6 bases). The V gene's germline CDR1 is ENHRY and CDR2 SYGVKD. CDR3 size: 12 residues. The chain's CDR3 is CVTSESGQEQYF. The CDR3 DNA follows: TGTGTCACCAGTGAGTCAGGACAGGAGCAGTACTTC.

This clonotype was detected only a few times. Mismatch with germline at one junction end may stem from a read error. The chain joins TRBV4-2 to TRBJ2-7, with TRBD2 matching 13 bases. Germline V gene data show CDR1 as LGHNA and CDR2 as YNFKEQ. The CDR3 extends over 18 amino acids. CDR3 coding DNA: TGTGCCAGCCGCCAGGGACTAGCGGGACCAGCCCCCTCCTGCGAGCAGTACTTC. Its protein product is CASRQGLAGPAPSCEQYF.

This clonotype was observed a handful of times. The chain links TRBV20-1 to TRBJ2-5; D is undetermined. Trimming removed 5 bases at V and 0 bases at J, with 7 bases between. The CDR3 has 12 amino acids. Germline CDR1 and CDR2: DFQATT and SNEGSKA (reference sequence). CDR3 nucleotide sequence: TGCAGTGCTCCCGAGTACCAAGAGACCCAGTACTTC. It specifies CSAPEYQETQYF.

This clonotype was detected only once. At one end, the junction sequence differs from germline, possibly due to a read error. The chain employs TRBV29-1 and TRBJ2-2; no firm D call. The V gene's germline CDR1 is SQVTM and CDR2 ANQGSEA. The CDR3 sequence is 14 residues long. The CDR3 sequence is CSGRTETDTRELFF. In nucleotides, the CDR3 is TGCAGCGGACGGACGGAAACCGACACCCGGGAGCTGTTTTTT.